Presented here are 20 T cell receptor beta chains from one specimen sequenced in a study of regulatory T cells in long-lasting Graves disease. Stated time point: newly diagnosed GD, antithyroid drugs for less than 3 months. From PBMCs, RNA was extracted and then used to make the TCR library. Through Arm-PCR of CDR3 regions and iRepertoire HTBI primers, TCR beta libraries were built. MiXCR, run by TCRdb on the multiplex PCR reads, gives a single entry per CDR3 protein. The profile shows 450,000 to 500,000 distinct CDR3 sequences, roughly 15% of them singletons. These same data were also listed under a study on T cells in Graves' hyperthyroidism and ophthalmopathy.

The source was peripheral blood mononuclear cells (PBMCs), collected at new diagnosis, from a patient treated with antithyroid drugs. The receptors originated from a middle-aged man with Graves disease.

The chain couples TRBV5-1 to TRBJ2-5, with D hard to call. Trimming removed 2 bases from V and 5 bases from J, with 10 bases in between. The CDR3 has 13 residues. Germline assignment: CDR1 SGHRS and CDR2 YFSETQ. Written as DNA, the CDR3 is TGCGCCAGCAGCTTCGCAGGTCTCGAGACCCAGTACTTC. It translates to CASSFAGLETQYF.

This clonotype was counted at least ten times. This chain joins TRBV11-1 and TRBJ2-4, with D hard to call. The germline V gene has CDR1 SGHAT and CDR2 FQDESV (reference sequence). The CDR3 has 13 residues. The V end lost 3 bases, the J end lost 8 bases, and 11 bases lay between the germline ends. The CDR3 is CASSLYDFDIQYF. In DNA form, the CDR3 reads TGTGCCAGCAGCTTGTATGATTTCGACATTCAGTACTTC.

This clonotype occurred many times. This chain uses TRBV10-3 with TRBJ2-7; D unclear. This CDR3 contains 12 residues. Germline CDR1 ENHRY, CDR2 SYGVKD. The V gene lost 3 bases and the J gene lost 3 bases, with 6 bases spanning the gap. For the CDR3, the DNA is TGTGCCATCAGTGATTCGAGCTACGAGCAGTACTTC. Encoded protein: CAISDSSYEQYF.

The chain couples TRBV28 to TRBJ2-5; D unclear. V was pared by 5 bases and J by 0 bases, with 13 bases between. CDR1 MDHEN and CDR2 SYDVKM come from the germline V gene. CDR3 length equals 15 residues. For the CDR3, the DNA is TGTGCCAGCAGTCAAACTACAGTGTACCAAGAGACCCAGTACTTC. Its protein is CASSQTTVYQETQYF.

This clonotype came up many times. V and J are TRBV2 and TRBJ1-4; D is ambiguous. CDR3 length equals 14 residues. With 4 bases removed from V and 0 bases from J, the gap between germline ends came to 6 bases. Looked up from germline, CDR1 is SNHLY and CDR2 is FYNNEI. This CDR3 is CASSVQATNEKLFF. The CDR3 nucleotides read TGTGCCAGCAGTGTCCAGGCAACTAATGAAAAACTGTTTTTT. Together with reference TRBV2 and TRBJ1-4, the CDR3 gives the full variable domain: EPEVTQTPSHQVTQMGQEVILRCVPISNHLYFYWYRQILGQKVEFLVSFYNNEISEKSEIFDDQFSVERPDGSNFTLKIRSTKLEDSAMYFCASSVQATNEKLFFGSGTQLSVL.

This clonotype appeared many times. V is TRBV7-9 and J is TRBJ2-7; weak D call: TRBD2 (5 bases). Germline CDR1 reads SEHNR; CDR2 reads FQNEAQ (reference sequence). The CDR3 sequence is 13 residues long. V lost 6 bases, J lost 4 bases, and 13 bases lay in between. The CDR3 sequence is CASRSGTSYEQYF. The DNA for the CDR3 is TGTGCCAGCAGAAGCGGAACTTCTTACGAGCAGTACTTC.

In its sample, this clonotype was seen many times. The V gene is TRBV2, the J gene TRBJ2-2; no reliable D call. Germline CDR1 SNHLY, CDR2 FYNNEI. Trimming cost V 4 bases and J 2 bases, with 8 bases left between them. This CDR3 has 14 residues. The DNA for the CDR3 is TGTGCCAGCAGTGCAGTTTCTAACACCGGGGAGCTGTTTTTT. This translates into CASSAVSNTGELFF.

The CDR3 DNA reads TGTGCCAGCGGGCTCGGGACTAGCGGCTACAATGAGCAGTTCTTC. It yields the protein CASGLGTSGYNEQFF. V usage is TRBV2 and J usage is TRBJ2-1; 11 bases are shared with TRBD2. CDR3 size: 15 residues. Trimming took 8 bases from V and 3 from J; bases not matched to a gene: 6. Germline loops: CDR1 SNHLY, CDR2 FYNNEI.

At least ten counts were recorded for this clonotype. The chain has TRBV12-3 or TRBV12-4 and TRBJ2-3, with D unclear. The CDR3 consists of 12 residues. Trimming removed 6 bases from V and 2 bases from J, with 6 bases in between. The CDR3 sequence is CASRLFTDTQYF. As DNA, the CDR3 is TGTGCCAGCAGACTATTCACAGATACGCAGTATTTT.

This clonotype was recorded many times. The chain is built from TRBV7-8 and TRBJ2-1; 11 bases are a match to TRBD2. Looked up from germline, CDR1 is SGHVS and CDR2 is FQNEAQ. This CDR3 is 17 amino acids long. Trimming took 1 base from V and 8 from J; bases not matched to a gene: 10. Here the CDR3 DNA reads TGTGCCAGCAGCTTAGGACTGCTGCGACTAGCGGGATATGAGCAGTTCTTC. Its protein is CASSLGLLRLAGYEQFF.

The CDR3: CAISGGGRNTDTQYF. CDR3 coding DNA: TGTGCCATCAGTGGGGGAGGGAGGAACACAGATACGCAGTATTTT. The chain has TRBV10-3 and TRBJ2-3; 7 bases fit TRBD2. The CDR3 covers 15 residues. With 4 bases clipped from V and 2 bases from J, the junction kept 6 bases outside the gene matches. Germline V gene data show CDR1 as ENHRY and CDR2 as SYGVKD.

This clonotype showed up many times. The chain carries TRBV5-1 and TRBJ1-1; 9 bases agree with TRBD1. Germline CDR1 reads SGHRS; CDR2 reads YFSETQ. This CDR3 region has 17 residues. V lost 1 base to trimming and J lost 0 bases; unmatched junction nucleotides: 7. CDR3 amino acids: CASSLIPDRGMNTEAFF. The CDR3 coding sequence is TGCGCCAGCAGCTTGATACCGGACAGGGGTATGAACACTGAAGCTTTCTTT.

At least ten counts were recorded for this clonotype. The CDR3 nucleotides read TGTGCCAGCAGTTACCGGGACTGGTACTCCTACGAGCAGTACTTC. It specifies CASSYRDWYSYEQYF. This chain connects TRBV28 to TRBJ2-7, with D possibly matching TRBD2 (6 bases). The CDR3 length is 15 residues. In germline, CDR1 is MDHEN, CDR2 SYDVKM. V lost 4 bases and J 0 bases, leaving 13 bases between the germline ends.

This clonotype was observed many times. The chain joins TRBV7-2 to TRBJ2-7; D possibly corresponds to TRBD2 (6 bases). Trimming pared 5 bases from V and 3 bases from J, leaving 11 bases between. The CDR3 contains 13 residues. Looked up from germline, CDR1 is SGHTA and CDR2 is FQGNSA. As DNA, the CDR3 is TGTGCCAGCAGCCCGGGACTGGACTACGAGCAGTACTTC. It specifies CASSPGLDYEQYF.

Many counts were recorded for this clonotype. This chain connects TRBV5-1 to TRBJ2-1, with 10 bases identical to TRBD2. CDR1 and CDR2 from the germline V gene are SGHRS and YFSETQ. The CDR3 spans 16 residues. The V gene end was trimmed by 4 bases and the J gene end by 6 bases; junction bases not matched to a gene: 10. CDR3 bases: TGCGCCAGCAGCGCCCAAGCGGGAGGGCTTAGCAATGAGCAGTTCTTC. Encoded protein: CASSAQAGGLSNEQFF. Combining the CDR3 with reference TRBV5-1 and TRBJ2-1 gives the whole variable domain KAGVTQTPRYLIKTRGQQVTLSCSPISGHRSVSWYQQTPGQGLQFLFEYFSETQRNKGNFPGRFSGRQFSNSRSEMNVSTLELGDSALYLCASSAQAGGLSNEQFFGPGTRLTVL.

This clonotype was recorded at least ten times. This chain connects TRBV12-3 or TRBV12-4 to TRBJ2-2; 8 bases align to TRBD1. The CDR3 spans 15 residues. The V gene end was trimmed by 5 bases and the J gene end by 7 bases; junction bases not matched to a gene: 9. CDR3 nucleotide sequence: TGTGCCAGCAGTCCTGGACAGGGCGAGGGCGGGGAGCTGTTTTTT. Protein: CASSPGQGEGGELFF.

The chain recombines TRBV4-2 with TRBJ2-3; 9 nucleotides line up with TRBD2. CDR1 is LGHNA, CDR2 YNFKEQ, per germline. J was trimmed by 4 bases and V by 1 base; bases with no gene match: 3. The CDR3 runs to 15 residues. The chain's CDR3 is CASSQVAGVADTQYF. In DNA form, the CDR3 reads TGTGCCAGCAGCCAAGTAGCGGGAGTGGCAGATACGCAGTATTTT.

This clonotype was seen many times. This CDR3 is CASSPRGTGVAFF. The DNA of the CDR3 is TGTGCCAGCAGCCCAAGAGGGACAGGGGTCGCTTTCTTT. V is TRBV3-1 and J is TRBJ1-1, with 10 bases fitting TRBD1. The CDR3 length is 13 residues. Trimming at V came to 4 bases and at J to 11 bases, leaving 7 bases not matched to a gene. The germline gives CDR1 LGHDT, CDR2 YNNKEL (reference sequence).

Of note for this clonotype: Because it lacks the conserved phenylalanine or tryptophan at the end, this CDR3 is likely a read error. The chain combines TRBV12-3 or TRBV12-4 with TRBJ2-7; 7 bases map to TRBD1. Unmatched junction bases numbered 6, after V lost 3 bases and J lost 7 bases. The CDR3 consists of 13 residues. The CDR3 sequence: CASSFRGQKEQYL. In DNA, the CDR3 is TGTGCCAGCAGTTTCAGGGGACAGAAAGAGCAGTACCTC.

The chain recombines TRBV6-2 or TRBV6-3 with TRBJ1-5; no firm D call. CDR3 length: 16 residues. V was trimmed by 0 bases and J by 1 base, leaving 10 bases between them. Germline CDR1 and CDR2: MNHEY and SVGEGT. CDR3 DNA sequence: TGTGCCAGCAGTTACTCAGATGGCGGGAGCAATCAGCCCCAGCATTTT. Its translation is CASSYSDGGSNQPQHF.